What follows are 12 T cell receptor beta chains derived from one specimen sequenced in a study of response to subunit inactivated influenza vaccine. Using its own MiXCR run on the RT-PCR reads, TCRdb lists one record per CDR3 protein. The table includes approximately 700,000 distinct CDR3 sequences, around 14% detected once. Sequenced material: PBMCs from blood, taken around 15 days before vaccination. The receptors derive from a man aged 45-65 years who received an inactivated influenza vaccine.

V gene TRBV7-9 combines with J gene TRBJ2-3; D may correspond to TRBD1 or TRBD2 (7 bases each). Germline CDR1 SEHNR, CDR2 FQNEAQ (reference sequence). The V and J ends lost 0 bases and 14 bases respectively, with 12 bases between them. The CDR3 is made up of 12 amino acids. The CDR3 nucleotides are TGTGCCAGCAGCTTAGCGCAGGGGGGGCTGTATTTT. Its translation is CASSLAQGGLYF.

The DNA of the CDR3 is TGCGCCAGCAGCTCCGGGACAGGGGAAAACACCATATATTTT. Protein product: CASSSGTGENTIYF. The chain carries TRBV5-1 and TRBJ1-3; 10 nucleotides line up with TRBD1. The V gene end was trimmed by 3 bases and the J gene end by 6 bases; junction bases not matched to a gene: 3. Germline V CDR1 and CDR2: SGHRS, YFSETQ. The CDR3 length is 14 residues.

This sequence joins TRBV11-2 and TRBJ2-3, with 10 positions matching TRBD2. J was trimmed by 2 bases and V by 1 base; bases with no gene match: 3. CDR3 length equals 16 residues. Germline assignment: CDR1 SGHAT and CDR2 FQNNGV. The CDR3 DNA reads TGTGCCAGCAGCTTAGCTAGCGGGAGCGTCACAGATACGCAGTATTTT. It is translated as CASSLASGSVTDTQYF.

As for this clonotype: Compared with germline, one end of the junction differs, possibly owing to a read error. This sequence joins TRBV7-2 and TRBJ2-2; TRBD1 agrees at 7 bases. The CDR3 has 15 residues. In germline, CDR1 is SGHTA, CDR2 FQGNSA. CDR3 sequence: CSSSARQGNAGELFF. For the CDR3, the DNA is TGTTCCAGCAGCGCCCGACAGGGTAACGCCGGGGAGCTGTTTTTT.

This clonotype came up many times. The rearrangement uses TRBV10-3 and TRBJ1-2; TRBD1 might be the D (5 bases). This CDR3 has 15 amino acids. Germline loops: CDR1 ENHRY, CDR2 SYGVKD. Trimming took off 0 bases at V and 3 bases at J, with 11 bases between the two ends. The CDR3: CAISESGTGDYGYTF. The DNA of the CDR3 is TGTGCCATCAGTGAGTCCGGGACGGGGGACTATGGCTACACCTTC.

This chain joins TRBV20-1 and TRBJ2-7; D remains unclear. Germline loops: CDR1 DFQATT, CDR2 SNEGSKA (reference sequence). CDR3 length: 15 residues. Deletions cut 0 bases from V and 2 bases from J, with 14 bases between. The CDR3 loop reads CSARDSLSGPYEQYF. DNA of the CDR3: TGCAGTGCTAGAGATTCTCTGTCCGGGCCCTACGAGCAGTACTTC.

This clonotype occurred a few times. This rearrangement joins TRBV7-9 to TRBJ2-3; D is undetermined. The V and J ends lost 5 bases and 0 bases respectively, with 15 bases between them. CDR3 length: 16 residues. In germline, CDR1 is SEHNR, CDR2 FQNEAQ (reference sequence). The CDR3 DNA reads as TGTGCCAGCAGCCCCCTGTATGTGGATAGCACAGATACGCAGTATTTT. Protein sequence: CASSPLYVDSTDTQYF.

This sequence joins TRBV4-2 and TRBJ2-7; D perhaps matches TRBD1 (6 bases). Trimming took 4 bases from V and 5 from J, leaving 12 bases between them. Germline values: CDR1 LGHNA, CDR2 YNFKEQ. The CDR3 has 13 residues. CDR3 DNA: TGTGCCAGCAGCCGGGGGCTAGGCGACGAGCAGTACTTC. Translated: CASSRGLGDEQYF.

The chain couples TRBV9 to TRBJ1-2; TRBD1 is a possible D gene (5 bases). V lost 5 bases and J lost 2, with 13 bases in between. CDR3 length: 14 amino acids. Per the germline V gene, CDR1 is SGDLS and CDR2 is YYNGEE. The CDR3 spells CASRGMDKNYGYTF. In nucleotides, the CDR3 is TGTGCCAGCAGGGGGATGGACAAGAACTATGGCTACACCTTC.

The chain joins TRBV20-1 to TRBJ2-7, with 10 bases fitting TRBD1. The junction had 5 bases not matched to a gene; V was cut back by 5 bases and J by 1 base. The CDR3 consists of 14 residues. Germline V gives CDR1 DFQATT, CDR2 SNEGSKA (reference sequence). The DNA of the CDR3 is TGCAGTGCTTCCGGACAGGGGGTTTCCTACGAGCAGTACTTC. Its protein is CSASGQGVSYEQYF.

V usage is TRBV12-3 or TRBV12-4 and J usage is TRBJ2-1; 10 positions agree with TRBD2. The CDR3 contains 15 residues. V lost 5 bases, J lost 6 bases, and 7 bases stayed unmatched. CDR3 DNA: TGTGCCAGCAGTACCCTAGCGGGGGTCCCCAATGAGCAGTTCTTC. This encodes CASSTLAGVPNEQFF.

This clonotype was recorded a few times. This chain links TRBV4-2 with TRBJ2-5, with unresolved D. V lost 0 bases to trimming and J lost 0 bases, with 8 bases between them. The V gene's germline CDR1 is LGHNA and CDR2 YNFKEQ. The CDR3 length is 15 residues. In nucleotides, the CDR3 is TGTGCCAGCAGCCAAGATTTGCTTTACCAAGAGACCCAGTACTTC. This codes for CASSQDLLYQETQYF.